This record concerns one T cell receptor beta chain sequence. Treatment in this sample: roughly 19 received Ad26.COV2.S at low or high dose, single or two shots; five or six received placebo; per-sample allocation not given. Specimens were obtained on day 63 following the first vaccine or placebo injection. This adult donor, from Boston, was 18-55 years old. This vaccine is an Ad26 vector that expresses the Wuhan-strain SARS-CoV-2 spike. Here immunoSEQ multiplex PCR was the method, and the copy in TCRdb shows in-frame clones only, minus some. The sample lists roughly 420,000 clones; 70% to 90% were seen once. This record belongs to a study of Ad26.COV2.S vaccination and SARS-CoV-2 variants. The V end lost 0 bases, the J end lost 1 base, and 9 bases lay between the germline ends. The CDR3 length is 15 residues. In germline, CDR1 is LGHNA, CDR2 YSLEER.

This specimen consisted of peripheral blood, obtained in a trial of Ad26.COV2.S vaccine versus placebo. The chain uses TRBV4-3 and TRBJ1-1; TRBD1 might be the D (5 bases). This TCR was sampled from a person between 18 and 65 years old who received the Ad26.COV2.S COVID-19 vaccine or a placebo. This CDR3 is CASSQDGATNTEAFF. In DNA, the CDR3 is TGCGCCAGCAGCCAAGATGGGGCCACGAACACTGAAGCTTTCTTT.